The TCR beta chain described here comes from a study of CD8+ T cells in alopecia areata (dated by TCRdb to 2016 to 2019). As for the study more broadly: The treated patients, all with moderate-to-severe alopecia areata, were enrolled in an open-label pilot trial of oral tofacitinib given at 5 to 10 mg twice daily. Biopsies were taken from tofacitinib-treated patients at baseline and at 4 and 24 weeks of treatment, and a later scalp biopsy was taken in several of the tofacitinib-treated patients. RNA was extracted with the PAXgene miRNA kit for fixed scalp, the miRNeasy kit for PBMCs, and the RNeasy kit for mouse skin. Scalp clonality was compared among normal scalp (n=4), patchy alopecia areata scalp (n=8), and alopecia totalis/universalis scalp (n=8). immunoSEQ multiplex PCR using 35 Vbeta forward primers and 13 Jbeta reverse primers was used to amplify TCRbeta CDR3 regions. Patients received tofacitinib for 6 to 18 months and were then followed off drug for 6 months to check for delayed response and recurrence. On the human side, TCRbeta sequencing was run on scalp tissue and on sorted CD4+ and CD8+ peripheral blood T cells from healthy controls and from alopecia areata patients with either patchy or totalis/universalis disease. The study used high-throughput TCRbeta sequencing to examine T cell clonal expansion in alopecia areata, in both the C3H/HeJ mouse model and human patients.

The germline V gene yields SGHVS for CDR1 and FNYEAQ for CDR2. The CDR3 numbers 18 residues from cysteine through phenylalanine. Only the CDR3 DNA stays, 54 bases, in frame from base 1. Clipping removes 1 base from V and 5 bases from J, with 12 as the unmatched junction base count. Explained via the paper, the time point label denotes: baseline before oral tofacitinib. From alopecia areata patients, peripheral blood was collected along with lesional scalp punch biopsies. Human scalp biopsies went straight into PAXgene tissue containers for immediate fixation. Points the paper makes about the study in general: Shared TCR sequences between patients were less evident than in mice, which may be partly attributable to HLA diversity in the patient population. Unlike mouse skin, where gammadelta T cells dominate, normal human skin contains resident alphabeta T cells that get sequenced too, which complicates analysis of the scalp TCR repertoire. Lesional scalp, especially in alopecia totalis/universalis, showed higher clonality and more expanded CD8+ clones than normal scalp, suggesting antigenic drive.

Receptor libraries were prepared by the immunoSEQ multiplex PCR assay. RNA was extracted from all samples and reverse transcribed into cDNA, which served as template for TCR sequencing. SuperScript III was used to make first-strand cDNA, primed with a 2:1 mix of oligo-dT and random hexamers. Amplification bias was assessed with a synthetic immune receptor repertoire, and residual bias was removed computationally. The original pipeline was this. Raw reads were preprocessed to remove errors, and CDR3 was defined by IMGT conventions from the conserved cysteine to phenylalanine. Clonality was computed as 1 minus the Shannon entropy, with the entropy normalized by log2 of the number of productive unique TCRs. CD4 or CD8 identity of scalp clones was inferred by cross-referencing scalp TCRbeta sequences with sorted blood CD4 and CD8 repertoires. TCRdb carries this immuneACCESS record with in-frame sequences only. Its versions omit some clonotypes, under half of them owing to an unresolved V gene in the studies checked, with the rest unexplained. The V and J calls and the clone size are those of that table, but D and trimming were determined from the DNA. The sample includes fewer than 7,500 clones, with about 64% observed a single time. Together, the top ten hold around 15% of the sample.

About this clone: The antigen it recognizes is unknown. No base qualities exist here, and no much larger clone lies one base off it. Other DNA sequences of this sample code for an identical CDR3.

The chain employs TRBV7-6 and TRBJ1-5, with 9 middle bases fitting TRBD1. Specimen: skin, collected at week 0. This TCR came from a human donor with alopecia areata. The CDR3 reads as follows: CASSLGRTGALVDQPQHF. Read as DNA, the sequence is TGTGCCAGCAGCTTAGGACGGACAGGGGCCCTAGTAGATCAGCCCCAGCATTTT.